These 13 T cell receptor beta chains originate from one sample sequenced in a study of blood T cell dynamics during melanoma immunotherapy. Noted time point: pre-treatment baseline. Using immunoSEQ multiplex PCR, the repertoire was profiled, and TCRdb retains in-frame clones only, with some absent. The repertoire consists of under 20,000 clones, with 83% occurring once and the leading ten covering roughly 8%. The specimen comprised blood, sampled from a patient treated with checkpoint blockade. All receptors derive from a human donor with melanoma.

The chain employs TRBV10-3 and TRBJ2-1, with TRBD2 matching 8 bases. J lost 4 bases, V lost 3 bases, and 5 bases had no gene match. This CDR3 is built from 15 residues. Germline V gene lookup returns CDR1 ENHRY and CDR2 SYGVKD. The CDR3 sequence is CAISDGQRGYNEQFF. The CDR3 region has the DNA TGTGCCATCAGTGATGGCCAGCGGGGGTACAATGAGCAGTTCTTC.

The count of this clone is one. The J gene is TRBJ1-1, the V gene TRBV28; D ambiguous. The CDR3 is 12 residues long. Germline CDR1 MDHEN, CDR2 SYDVKM. The V end was cut by 5 bases, the J end by 1 base, with 5 bases between. The chain's CDR3 is CASSTKNTEAFF. The CDR3 DNA sequence: TGTGCCAGCAGTACCAAGAACACTGAAGCTTTCTTT.

The genes are TRBV7-9 and TRBJ2-1; the match to TRBD2 covers 15 bases. Per the germline V gene, CDR1 is SEHNR and CDR2 is FQNEAQ (reference sequence). The CDR3 has 13 residues. With V trimmed by 10 bases and J by 9 bases, 4 bases remained unmatched. The CDR3 DNA reads as TGTGCCACAGGGACTAGCGGGAGGTCTGAGCAGTTCTTC. It specifies CATGTSGRSEQFF.

This chain connects TRBV9 to TRBJ2-3, with 8 bases matching TRBD2. With V trimmed by 0 bases and J by 1 base, 7 bases remained unmatched. CDR1 and CDR2 from the germline V gene are SGDLS and YYNGEE. The CDR3 spans 17 residues. The CDR3 reads CASSVAVAGRGTDTQYF. The CDR3 nucleotides read TGTGCCAGCAGCGTAGCCGTAGCGGGGAGGGGCACAGATACGCAGTATTTT.

This clone was seen a single time. V and J are TRBV4-2 and TRBJ2-5, with 9 bases fitting TRBD2. CDR3 length: 17 residues. The trim removed 5 bases at V and 1 base at J, leaving 11 bases unmatched. Germline values: CDR1 LGHNA, CDR2 YNFKEQ. In nucleotides, the CDR3 is TGTGCCAGCAGCTCGCCCGGCACTAGCGGGCTCCAAGAGACCCAGTACTTC. It is translated as CASSSPGTSGLQETQYF.

The V and J genes are TRBV5-1 and TRBJ2-5; D call uncertain. CDR3 length: 13 amino acids. Trimming cost V 2 bases and J 1 base, with 6 bases left between them. Germline V gives CDR1 SGHRS, CDR2 YFSETQ. The CDR3 protein is CASSLDTQETQYF. For the CDR3, the DNA is TGCGCCAGCAGCTTAGACACCCAAGAGACCCAGTACTTC. The full variable domain, completed using reference TRBV5-1 and TRBJ2-5, is KAGVTQTPRYLIKTRGQQVTLSCSPISGHRSVSWYQQTPGQGLQFLFEYFSETQRNKGNFPGRFSGRQFSNSRSEMNVSTLELGDSALYLCASSLDTQETQYFGPGTRLLVL.

The chain employs TRBV7-2 and TRBJ2-7; the match to TRBD2 covers 9 bases. Germline values: CDR1 SGHTA, CDR2 FQGNSA. Losses at the gene ends were 5 bases for V and 4 bases for J; bases not matched to a gene: 6. The CDR3 loop spans 14 amino acids. The chain's CDR3 is CASSGVAGVYEQYF. The DNA for the CDR3 is TGTGCCAGCAGCGGAGTAGCGGGAGTTTACGAGCAGTACTTC.

The J gene is TRBJ2-7, the V gene TRBV13; 12 bases line up with TRBD2. Germline CDR1 PRHDT, CDR2 FYEKMQ (reference sequence). V shed 2 bases, J shed 7 bases, and the junction held 6 bases outside the gene matches. This CDR3 is built from 15 residues. The CDR3 region is CASSLLAGGPGEQYF. The CDR3 coding sequence is TGTGCCAGCAGCTTACTAGCGGGAGGGCCGGGGGAGCAGTACTTC. Full variable domain (missing parts from reference TRBV13 and TRBJ2-7): AAGVIQSPRHLIKEKRETATLKCYPIPRHDTVYWYQQGPGQDPQFLISFYEKMQSDKGSIPDRFSAQQFSDYHSELNMSSLELGDSALYFCASSLLAGGPGEQYFGPGTRLTVT.

The V call is TRBV28, the J call TRBJ1-5; no clear D gene. This CDR3 comprises 16 residues. CDR1 is MDHEN, CDR2 SYDVKM, per germline. The V gene lost 1 base and the J gene lost 0 bases, with 10 bases spanning the gap. DNA for the CDR3: TGTGCCAGCAGTTTATTGGCGGACCATAGCAATCAGCCCCAGCATTTT. Protein: CASSLLADHSNQPQHF.

The chain has TRBV11-3 and TRBJ2-7; D uncertain. The germline gives CDR1 SGHNT, CDR2 YENEEA. The V end lost 0 bases, the J end lost 5 bases, and 8 bases lay between the germline ends. The CDR3 loop spans 13 amino acids. The chain's CDR3 is CASSLDRLNEQYF. The DNA of the CDR3 is TGTGCCAGCAGCTTAGATCGGCTCAACGAGCAGTACTTC.

This clone was seen a few times. The chain couples TRBV7-3 to TRBJ2-1, with a tentative D call TRBD2 (5 bases). In germline, CDR1 is SGHTA, CDR2 FQGTGA. This CDR3 comprises 13 residues. Deletions cut 2 bases from V and 6 bases from J, with 8 bases between. CDR3 residues: CASSLREGNEQFF. The CDR3 DNA sequence: TGTGCCAGCAGCTTACGAGAGGGCAATGAGCAGTTCTTC.

This sequence joins TRBV6-5 and TRBJ2-2, with 9 nucleotides matching TRBD1. The germline V gene has CDR1 MNHEY and CDR2 SVGAGI. Germline trimming cut 5 bases from V and 7 bases from J; bases unmatched to any gene: 5. The CDR3 is 14 amino acids. The CDR3 spells CASSGGTGNGELFF. In DNA, the CDR3 is TGTGCCAGCAGTGGTGGGACAGGGAACGGGGAGCTGTTTTTT.

The genes are TRBV4-3 and TRBJ1-1; the D is unclear. The V gene lost 0 bases and the J gene lost 0 bases, with 8 bases spanning the gap. The length of the CDR3 is 15 residues. CDR1 LGHNA and CDR2 YSLEER come from the germline V gene. The CDR3, as DNA: TGCGCCAGCAGCCAAGATTGGCAGGTGAACACTGAAGCTTTCTTT. The encoded protein is CASSQDWQVNTEAFF.